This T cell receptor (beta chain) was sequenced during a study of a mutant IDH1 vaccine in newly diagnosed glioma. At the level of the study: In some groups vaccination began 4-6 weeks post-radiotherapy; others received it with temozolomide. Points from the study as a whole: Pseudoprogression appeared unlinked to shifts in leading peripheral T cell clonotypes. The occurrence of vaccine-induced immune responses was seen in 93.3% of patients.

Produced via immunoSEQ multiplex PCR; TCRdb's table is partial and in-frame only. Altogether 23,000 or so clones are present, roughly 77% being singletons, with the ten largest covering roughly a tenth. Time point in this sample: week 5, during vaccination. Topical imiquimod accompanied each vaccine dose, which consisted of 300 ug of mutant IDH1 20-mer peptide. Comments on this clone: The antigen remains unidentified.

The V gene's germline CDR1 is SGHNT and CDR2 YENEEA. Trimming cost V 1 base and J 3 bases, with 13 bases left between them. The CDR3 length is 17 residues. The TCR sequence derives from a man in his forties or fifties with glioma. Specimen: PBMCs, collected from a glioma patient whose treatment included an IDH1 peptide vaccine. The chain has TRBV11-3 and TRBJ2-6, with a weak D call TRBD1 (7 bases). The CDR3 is CASSLVGGGGGANVLTF. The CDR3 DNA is TGTGCCAGCAGCTTAGTCGGAGGGGGCGGTGGGGCCAACGTCCTGACTTTC.